Presented here are 30 T cell receptor beta chains from one specimen sequenced in a study of cytomegalovirus exposure and HLA in healthy donors. The PCR ran on 60 Vbeta and 13 Jbeta primers. Profiled with immunoSEQ multiplex PCR; TCRdb holds only in-frame clones, not every one. The sample consists of approximately 120,000 clones, roughly 70% of them appearing once. The sample was PBMCs. The receptor set was obtained from a man aged 25-40 years in good health and CMV-seronegative.

This clone was recorded once. The V gene is TRBV5-6, the J gene TRBJ2-5; unclear D gene. This CDR3 spans 16 amino acids. The V end was cut by 0 bases, the J end by 0 bases, with 12 bases between. The V gene's germline CDR1 is SGHDT and CDR2 YYEEEE. The CDR3 DNA reads as TGTGCCAGCAGCTTGGGGCTAGACCTGTACCAAGAGACCCAGTACTTC. This gives the protein CASSLGLDLYQETQYF.

This sequence joins TRBV10-2 and TRBJ2-1, with 7 bases identical to TRBD1. With V trimmed by 6 bases and J by 11 bases, 10 bases remained unmatched. CDR1 is WSHSY and CDR2 is SAAADI in the germline V gene. This CDR3 has 13 residues. DNA of the CDR3: TGCGCCAGCAGGAGGGGACAGCTCGCTCAGCAGTTCTTC. It encodes CASRRGQLAQQFF.

This rearrangement joins TRBV6-4 to TRBJ1-1, with 7 bases aligning to TRBD1. CDR3 length equals 14 residues. CDR1 and CDR2 (germline): MRHNA, SNTAGT. The V and J ends lost 4 bases and 6 bases, in that order; junction bases with no gene match: 8. Written as DNA, the CDR3 is TGTGCCAGCAGTGCTGAGGGGGCTTCGTCTGAAGCTTTCTTT. It yields the protein CASSAEGASSEAFF.

This clone was detected once. CDR3 sequence: CASSPRQGLAGTEAFF. The CDR3 coding sequence is TGTGCCAGCTCACCCCGACAGGGGCTAGCGGGGACTGAAGCTTTCTTT. V usage is TRBV18 and J usage is TRBJ1-1, with 8 positions matching TRBD1. CDR3 length: 16 amino acids. Looked up from germline, CDR1 is KGHSH and CDR2 is LQKENI. Trimming took 3 bases from V and 5 from J; bases not matched to a gene: 11.

A remark on this clone: The junction and the germline gene differ at one end; a read error may be behind it. This rearrangement joins TRBV27 to TRBJ2-7, with TRBD1 identical over 9 bases. CDR3 length equals 15 residues. Germline V gene lookup returns CDR1 MNHEY and CDR2 SMNVEV (reference sequence). CDR3 in DNA: TGTACCAGCAGTTCCCCCGGGGACAGGGATGACGAGCAGTACTTC. It is translated as CTSSSPGDRDDEQYF.

A note on this clone: In the same sample, other DNA sequences code for this CDR3. V gene TRBV19 combines with J gene TRBJ1-2; the D gene is possibly TRBD1 (6 bases). Trimming left V 10 bases short and J 4 bases short, with 16 bases between. Germline CDR1 is LNHDA and CDR2 is SQIVND (reference sequence). The CDR3 consists of 13 residues. In nucleotides, the CDR3 is TGTGCCAAACGGCGGGGGGCTAGCTATGGCTACACCTTC. This sequence encodes CAKRRGASYGYTF.

The chain is built from TRBV9 and TRBJ2-7; TRBD1 matches 7 bases. In germline, CDR1 is SGDLS, CDR2 YYNGEE. The CDR3 spans 14 residues. Unmatched junction bases numbered 9, after V lost 4 bases and J lost 5 bases. CDR3 residues: CASSLTGEGNEQYF. For the CDR3, the DNA is TGTGCCAGCAGCCTAACAGGGGAAGGGAACGAGCAGTACTTC.

The chain combines TRBV29-1 with TRBJ1-4; 8 bases fit TRBD1. The CDR3 consists of 13 residues. Trimming took 3 bases from V and 8 from J; bases not matched to a gene: 5. Germline CDR1 SQVTM, CDR2 ANQGSEA. CDR3 bases: TGCAGCGTTGAGCAGGGGGCGAGGGAAAAACTGTTTTTT. Encoded protein: CSVEQGAREKLFF. Looking up the rest from reference TRBV29-1 and TRBJ1-4 gives the full variable domain: SAVISQKPSRDICQRGTSLTIQCQVDSQVTMMFWYRQQPGQSLTLIATANQGSEATYESGFVIDKFPISRPNLTFSTLTVSNMSPEDSSIYLCSVEQGAREKLFFGSGTQLSVL.

The chain links TRBV4-1 to TRBJ1-6, with 9 bases lining up with TRBD1. The CDR3 has 15 residues. V was clipped by 3 bases and J by 9 bases; unmatched bases: 6. Looked up from germline, CDR1 is MGHRA and CDR2 is YSYEKL. For the CDR3, the DNA is TGCGCCAGCAGCCAGACGGACAGGGGAGGTTCACCCCTCCACTTT. Translating gives CASSQTDRGGSPLHF.

The chain carries TRBV5-1 and TRBJ1-4, with a tentative D call TRBD1 (5 bases). This CDR3 has 15 amino acids. The V gene lost 0 bases and the J gene lost 9 bases, with 15 bases spanning the gap. In germline, CDR1 is SGHRS, CDR2 YFSETQ. CDR3 in DNA: TGCGCCAGCAGCTTGGAAGGCAGGGAAGATAAAAAACTGTTTTTT. Protein: CASSLEGREDKKLFF.

This chain connects TRBV6-6 to TRBJ1-5; possibly TRBD1 for D (6 bases). The CDR3 contains 16 residues. In germline, CDR1 is MNHNY, CDR2 SVGAGI (reference sequence). The V end lost 5 bases, the J end lost 5 bases, and 19 bases lay between the germline ends. CDR3 residues: CASSQHQTGAHQPQHF. CDR3 nucleotides: TGTGCCAGCAGTCAACACCAGACAGGCGCCCATCAGCCCCAGCATTTT.

The chain joins TRBV19 to TRBJ2-1; 7 bases are shared with TRBD1. V trimming: 5 bases; J trimming: 4 bases; junction bases outside the gene matches: 2. The CDR3 runs to 13 residues. Per germline, CDR1 LNHDA and CDR2 SQIVND (reference sequence). In DNA, the CDR3 is TGTGCCAGTAGTTCGGGACAGTACAATGAGCAGTTCTTC. Protein: CASSSGQYNEQFF.

In DNA form, the CDR3 reads TGCGCCAGCAGCCAAGACAGGGCTAACTATGGCTACACCTTC. Amino acid sequence: CASSQDRANYGYTF. The chain employs TRBV4-3 and TRBJ1-2; a weak D match, TRBD1 (5 bases). The CDR3 is 14 residues long. With 0 bases removed from V and 0 bases from J, the gap between germline ends came to 5 bases. The germline gives CDR1 LGHNA, CDR2 YSLEER.

The chain carries TRBV7-2 and TRBJ2-3; D gene unclear. The CDR3 covers 12 residues. Germline CDR1 and CDR2: SGHTA and FQGNSA. Trimming pared 5 bases from V and 7 bases from J, leaving 10 bases between. DNA of the CDR3: TGTGCCAGCAGCCTCGCGAGAAATACGCAGTATTTT. Translating gives CASSLARNTQYF.

This chain joins TRBV5-1 and TRBJ1-2; no clear D. V lost 4 bases and J 8 bases, leaving 12 bases between the germline ends. The CDR3 contains 12 residues. The germline CDR1 and CDR2 sequences are SGHRS and YFSETQ. In nucleotides, the CDR3 is TGCGCCAGCAGCGTCTATGAGGGCGGCTACACCTTC. Residues: CASSVYEGGYTF.

This clone appeared a single time. This chain links TRBV6-4 with TRBJ1-6; 8 bases map to TRBD1. Trimming cost V 2 bases and J 4 bases; bases outside gene matches: 1. Germline-derived CDR1 and CDR2 are MRHNA and SNTAGT. The CDR3 runs to 15 residues. The CDR3 sequence: CASSDTGGYNSPLHF. The DNA of the CDR3 is TGTGCCAGCAGTGACACAGGGGGTTATAATTCACCCCTCCACTTT.

This rearrangement joins TRBV9 to TRBJ1-3; 9 positions match TRBD1. This CDR3 has 15 residues. Unmatched junction bases numbered 3, after V lost 4 bases and J lost 1 base. Germline V gene data show CDR1 as SGDLS and CDR2 as YYNGEE. In nucleotides, the CDR3 is TGTGCCAGCAGCCCCGGGACAGGGTCTGGAAACACCATATATTTT. Amino acids: CASSPGTGSGNTIYF.

V gene TRBV19 combines with J gene TRBJ1-4; 9 nucleotides agree with TRBD1. The CDR3 consists of 15 residues. The V gene's germline CDR1 is LNHDA and CDR2 SQIVND (reference sequence). The J segment lost 5 bases and the V segment lost 5 bases, leaving 6 bases of the junction unmatched. The CDR3 DNA is TGTGCCAGTAGTCCAGCGACAGGGGGAAATGAAAAACTGTTTTTT. Amino acids: CASSPATGGNEKLFF. The entire variable domain, with the rest obtained from reference TRBV19 and TRBJ1-4, is as follows: DGGITQSPKYLFRKEGQNVTLSCEQNLNHDAMYWYRQDPGQGLRLIYYSQIVNDFQKGDIAEGYSVSREKKESFPLTVTSAQKNPTAFYLCASSPATGGNEKLFFGSGTQLSVL.

Only a few counts were recorded for this clone. The chain carries TRBV6-5 and TRBJ2-3, with D unclear. The V and J ends lost 10 bases and 2 bases respectively, with 13 bases between them. Germline V gene sequence: CDR1 MNHEY, CDR2 SVGAGI. The CDR3 length is 13 residues. In DNA form, the CDR3 reads TGTGCCACCTCCCCCTTATCCACAGATACGCAGTATTTT. Protein: CATSPLSTDTQYF.

The chain joins TRBV27 to TRBJ2-5; D is unclear. The end of the DNA aligns better with TRBJ2-7, so the J call may be wrong. CDR1 and CDR2 from the germline V gene are MNHEY and SMNVEV (reference sequence). The CDR3 contains 13 residues. CDR3 residues: CASSAAAGYEQYF. In DNA, the CDR3 is TGTGCCAGCAGTGCGGCGGCCGGCTACGAGCAGTACTTC.

The chain links TRBV28 to TRBJ2-4; 8 positions agree with TRBD1. Germline V gives CDR1 MDHEN, CDR2 SYDVKM. The V gene end was trimmed by 4 bases and the J gene end by 0 bases; junction bases not matched to a gene: 8. This CDR3 region has 17 residues. The CDR3 nucleotides read TGTGCCAGCAGTTGGGGGGACAGGTTGAAAGCCAAAAACATTCAGTACTTC. Protein product: CASSWGDRLKAKNIQYF.

The rearrangement joins TRBV6-5 to TRBJ2-3, with D unresolved. The CDR3 runs to 11 residues. The germline V and J ends were trimmed by 4 bases and 6 bases, with 5 bases remaining between them. Germline V gives CDR1 MNHEY, CDR2 SVGAGI. DNA for the CDR3: TGTGCCAGCAGTTCCGGGGATACGCAGTATTTT. The encoded protein is CASSSGDTQYF.

The rearrangement joins TRBV11-2 to TRBJ1-1; a weak D match, TRBD1 (5 bases). The germline V gene encodes CDR1 SGHAT and CDR2 FQNNGV. The CDR3 is made up of 14 amino acids. The V gene lost 5 bases and the J gene lost 7 bases, with 17 bases spanning the gap. As DNA, the CDR3 is TGTGCCAGCAGCGGGGCCCGACTGGTCCGTGAAGCTTTCTTT. Its protein product is CASSGARLVREAFF.

The chain links TRBV5-1 to TRBJ2-3; 7 nucleotides match TRBD2. The trim removed 6 bases at V and 0 bases at J, leaving 7 bases unmatched. CDR3 length equals 15 residues. Germline V CDR1 and CDR2: SGHRS, YFSETQ. The CDR3 is CASNQGGSSTDTQYF. The CDR3 DNA sequence: TGCGCCAGCAATCAGGGCGGGAGTAGCACAGATACGCAGTATTTT.

This clone came up once. The genes are TRBV5-1 and TRBJ1-4, with 7 bases identical to TRBD1. There are 14 residues in the CDR3. The junction had 5 bases not matched to a gene; V was cut back by 2 bases and J by 7 bases. CDR1 and CDR2 from the germline V gene are SGHRS and YFSETQ. CDR3: CASSLGGRSEKLFF. As DNA, the CDR3 is TGCGCCAGCAGCTTAGGGGGCAGGAGTGAAAAACTGTTTTTT.

This clone has only a few counts. The chain carries TRBV4-1 and TRBJ2-2; D might be TRBD2 (6 bases). This CDR3 is built from 16 residues. CDR1 is MGHRA and CDR2 is YSYEKL in the germline V gene. V lost 5 bases, J lost 0 bases, and 13 bases lay in between. The CDR3 DNA reads as TGCGCCAGCAGCGAGCTAGCGAGCGCGAACACCGGGGAGCTGTTTTTT. It encodes CASSELASANTGELFF.

This clone has just one count. The chain combines TRBV7-6 with TRBJ2-7; a possible D gene is TRBD1 (6 bases). V lost 5 bases and J 2 bases, leaving 10 bases between the germline ends. In germline, CDR1 is SGHVS, CDR2 FNYEAQ. This CDR3 spans 13 amino acids. For the CDR3, the DNA is TGTGCCAGCAGCACCGGGACAACCTACGAGCAGTACTTC. Translating gives CASSTGTTYEQYF. The full variable domain, with the rest looked up from reference TRBV7-6 and TRBJ2-7, is GAGVSQSPRYKVTKRGQDVALRCDPISGHVSLYWYRQALGQGPEFLTYFNYEAQQDKSGLPNDRFSAERPEGSISTLTIQRTEQRDSAMYRCASSTGTTYEQYFGPGTRLTVT.

V usage is TRBV21-1 and J usage is TRBJ1-5. TRBV21-1 is an annotated pseudogene. The CDR3 extends over 17 amino acids. Here the CDR3 reads CASSVLEGEGSNQPQHF. In nucleotides, the CDR3 is TGTGCCAGCTCGGTTTTGGAGGGGGAGGGGAGCAATCAGCCCCAGCATTTT.

The genes are TRBV9 and TRBJ1-2; no firm D call. V lost 4 bases and J lost 2, with 15 bases in between. The germline CDR1 and CDR2 sequences are SGDLS and YYNGEE. The CDR3 is 15 amino acids. This CDR3 is CASSQNGGRNYGYTF. The CDR3 DNA reads TGTGCCAGCAGCCAAAACGGCGGAAGAAACTATGGCTACACCTTC.

This clone has only one observation. The gene calls are TRBV4-1 and TRBJ2-3, with TRBD1 matching over 11 bases. Germline lookup yields CDR1 MGHRA and CDR2 YSYEKL. The CDR3 spans 16 residues. With 4 bases clipped from V and 2 bases from J, the junction kept 5 bases outside the gene matches. In DNA form, the CDR3 reads TGCGCCAGCAGCCGCGAGGGACAGGGGGTCACAGATACGCAGTATTTT. This gives the protein CASSREGQGVTDTQYF.